The 28 T cell receptor beta chains reported below all come from one sample, sequenced in a study of T-cell memory formation after mild COVID-19. TCRdb recomputed calls from the 5' RACE reads with MiXCR, one row per CDR3 protein. The sample yields 350,000 to 450,000 distinct CDR3 sequences, roughly 14% seen once. The sequenced sample consisted of PBMCs or a T cell subset sorted from them (not recorded which). These receptors were collected from a young man who had mild COVID-19 (a few samples of this study predate the infection). Cell type and time point are not known.

This clonotype has only a few counts. This chain links TRBV20-1 with TRBJ2-2; D gene unclear. This CDR3 region has 11 residues. V dropped 5 bases and J dropped 9 bases, with 10 bases sitting between them. Per the germline V gene, CDR1 is DFQATT and CDR2 is SNEGSKA (reference sequence). DNA of the CDR3: TGCAGTGCTCCCGACGGTCGGGAGCTGTTTTTT. Protein product: CSAPDGRELFF.

This sequence joins TRBV23-1 and TRBJ2-7, with D tentatively TRBD2 (6 bases). TRBV23-1 is reported as an ORF; its role is uncertain. CDR3 size: 13 residues. Between the trimmed V and J ends, which lost 4 bases and 13 bases, there was a span of 20 bases. The CDR3 DNA is TGCGCCAGCAGTCGAATTTGGAGGGACTTGACTTACGTC. Translated: CASSRIWRDLTYV.

The chain is built from TRBV19 and TRBJ1-5, with a tentative D call TRBD1 (5 bases). CDR1 LNHDA and CDR2 SQIVND come from the germline V gene (reference sequence). Trimming pared 6 bases from V and 16 bases from J, leaving 22 bases between. The CDR3 contains 13 residues. The DNA of the CDR3 is TGTGCCAGTAGCTTCATTCAGGGCGGGGCCCTCCATTTT. It encodes CASSFIQGGALHF.

In its sample, this clonotype was seen many times. The chain uses TRBV28 and TRBJ2-7, with 7 bases lining up with TRBD1. V lost 11 bases and J lost 5; bases outside the gene matches: 3. This CDR3 is 10 amino acids long. Germline V gene lookup returns CDR1 MDHEN and CDR2 SYDVKM. CDR3 nucleotides: TGTGCCGTCGGACAGGACGAGCAGTACGTC. Residues: CAVGQDEQYV.

This chain links TRBV6-5 with TRBJ2-6; D unresolved. The length of the CDR3 is 16 residues. V was shortened by 7 bases and J by 0 bases, with 13 bases between the two germline ends. From germline, CDR1 is MNHEY and CDR2 SVGAGI. CDR3 sequence reads: CASTYKRYSGANVLTF. The DNA of the CDR3 is TGTGCCAGCACCTACAAAAGGTACTCTGGGGCCAACGTCCTGACTTTC.

This clonotype has only a few counts. The chain carries TRBV6-2 or TRBV6-3 and TRBJ1-3; D remains unclear. The germline gives CDR1 MNHEY, CDR2 SVGEGT. The CDR3 spans 17 residues. The V end was cut by 0 bases, the J end by 0 bases, with 12 bases between. In DNA form, the CDR3 reads TGTGCCAGCAGTTACTCGTGGCAGAAGAGCTCTGGAAACACCATATATTTT. Protein: CASSYSWQKSSGNTIYF.

This clonotype was counted a few times. The rearrangement uses TRBV7-9 and TRBJ2-1; TRBD2 aligns across 15 bases. Germline values: CDR1 SEHNR, CDR2 FQNEAQ (reference sequence). V gave up 3 bases and J gave up 2 bases; unmatched junction bases: 11. The length of the CDR3 is 20 residues. CDR3 nucleotides: TGTGCCAGCAGCTTTCCGACGGGACTAGCGGGGGGTAAAACCTACAATGAGCAGTTCTTC. As protein: CASSFPTGLAGGKTYNEQFF.

The chain is built from TRBV29-1 and TRBJ2-4, with D perhaps TRBD2 (6 bases). Between the trimmed V and J ends, which lost 4 bases and 7 bases, there was a span of 11 bases. Germline V lookup: CDR1 SQVTM, CDR2 ANQGSEA. CDR3 size: 12 residues. CDR3 region: CSVAYGGNIQYF. In nucleotides, the CDR3 is TGCAGCGTTGCGTACGGGGGTAACATTCAGTACTTC. Looking up the rest from reference TRBV29-1 and TRBJ2-4 gives the full variable domain: SAVISQKPSRDICQRGTSLTIQCQVDSQVTMMFWYRQQPGQSLTLIATANQGSEATYESGFVIDKFPISRPNLTFSTLTVSNMSPEDSSIYLCSVAYGGNIQYFGAGTRLSVL.

The chain is built from TRBV11-3 and TRBJ2-1, with 13 bases lining up with TRBD2. This CDR3 is 16 amino acids long. Per the germline V gene, CDR1 is SGHNT and CDR2 is YENEEA. V trimming: 5 bases; J trimming: 10 bases; junction bases outside the gene matches: 11. The CDR3 loop reads CASSPGTSGVPREQFF. Written as DNA, the CDR3 is TGTGCCAGCAGCCCCGGGACTAGCGGGGTCCCCCGGGAGCAGTTCTTC.

This clonotype came up a few times. This chain connects TRBV5-6 to TRBJ2-2; the D call may be TRBD1 or TRBD2 (6 bases each). This CDR3 is 13 amino acids long. Germline CDR1 reads SGHDT; CDR2 reads YYEEEE. V was cut by 5 bases and J by 4 bases, with 9 bases left in between. In nucleotides, the CDR3 is TGTGCCAGCAGTCGGGGGCGCACCGGGGAGCTGTTTTTT. Protein: CASSRGRTGELFF.

The chain carries TRBV7-9 and TRBJ2-7, with 9 bases lining up with TRBD2. The CDR3 is 16 residues long. Germline loops: CDR1 SEHNR, CDR2 FQNEAQ (reference sequence). The V segment lost 2 bases and the J segment 5 bases; nucleotides outside the gene matches: 10. CDR3 residues: CASSLRREGPWDEQYF. CDR3 sequence (DNA): TGTGCCAGCAGCTTAAGGCGGGAGGGCCCTTGGGACGAGCAGTACTTC. Full variable domain (missing parts from reference TRBV7-9 and TRBJ2-7): DTGVSQNPRHKITKRGQNVTFRCDPISEHNRLYWYRQTLGQGPEFLTYFQNEAQLEKSRLLSDRFSAERPKGSFSTLEIQRTEQGDSAMYLCASSLRREGPWDEQYFGPGTRLTVT.

The genes are TRBV2 and TRBJ2-1, with D possibly being TRBD2 (6 bases). Per the germline V gene, CDR1 is SNHLY and CDR2 is FYNNEI. The CDR3 consists of 14 residues. The V gene lost 3 bases and the J gene lost 4 bases, with 10 bases spanning the gap. The chain's CDR3 is CASSDFAGYNEQFF. CDR3 nucleotides: TGTGCCAGCAGTGATTTTGCGGGGTACAATGAGCAGTTCTTC.

This clonotype was counted at least ten times. The chain carries TRBV20-1 and TRBJ2-7; D uncertain. The CDR3 consists of 11 residues. Germline CDR1 DFQATT, CDR2 SNEGSKA (reference sequence). Trimming removed 2 bases at V and 3 bases at J, with 5 bases between. The CDR3 nucleotides are TGCAGTGCTAGATCCGGCTACGAGCAGTACGTC. It specifies CSARSGYEQYV.

V and J are TRBV7-2 and TRBJ2-7, with no clear D. The V end lost 1 base, the J end lost 3 bases, and 10 bases lay between the germline ends. The CDR3 totals 14 residues. Germline CDR1 reads SGHTA; CDR2 reads FQGNSA. The CDR3 here is CASSLGYTDYEQYF. The CDR3 coding sequence is TGTGCCAGCAGCTTAGGGTACACAGACTACGAGCAGTACTTC. The whole variable domain, filled in from reference TRBV7-2 and TRBJ2-7, reads GAGVSQSPSNKVTEKGKDVELRCDPISGHTALYWYRQSLGQGLEFLIYFQGNSAPDKSGLPSDRFSAERTGGSVSTLTIQRTQQEDSAVYLCASSLGYTDYEQYFGPGTRLTVT.

This clonotype has a handful of counts. The J gene is TRBJ2-4, the V gene TRBV15; D is unresolved. V was clipped by 2 bases and J by 0 bases, with 8 bases between them. Germline values: CDR1 LNHNV, CDR2 YYDKDF (reference sequence). This CDR3 is 15 amino acids long. CDR3 loop: CATSRKGLAKNIQYF. The DNA for the CDR3 is TGTGCCACCAGCAGAAAAGGGCTAGCCAAAAACATTCAGTACTTC.

This clonotype was found a few times. The chain links TRBV28 to TRBJ2-5; D tentatively reads TRBD1 or TRBD2 (6 bases each). Looked up from germline, CDR1 is MDHEN and CDR2 is SYDVKM. The CDR3 is 15 residues long. V dropped 3 bases and J dropped 5 bases, with 16 bases sitting between them. The CDR3 nucleotides are TGTGCCAGCAGTTTCATGAACGGGGGCTGGGAGACCCAGTACTTC. This encodes CASSFMNGGWETQYF.

This clonotype came up many times. The rearrangement links TRBV11-2 to TRBJ2-2, with D tentatively TRBD1 (5 bases). The germline V and J ends were trimmed by 4 bases and 2 bases, with 14 bases remaining between them. The length of the CDR3 is 16 residues. Germline CDR1 SGHAT, CDR2 FQNNGV. CDR3: CASSYQGVVNTGELFF. The CDR3 bases are TGTGCCAGCAGCTATCAAGGGGTTGTTAACACCGGGGAGCTGTTTTTT.

This clonotype showed up many times. The chain links TRBV7-2 to TRBJ1-4, with D hard to call. V was pared by 5 bases and J by 4 bases, with 8 bases between. The CDR3 has 13 residues. Germline CDR1 reads SGHTA; CDR2 reads FQGNSA. CDR3 DNA: TGTGCCAGCAGCCTACAGATTAATGAAAAACTGTTTTTT. Amino acid sequence: CASSLQINEKLFF.

V is TRBV6-2 or TRBV6-3 and J is TRBJ1-2; D not resolved. The V gene's germline CDR1 is MNHEY and CDR2 SVGEGT. The ends were cut back, 7 bases at V and 8 bases at J, with 20 bases in the middle. CDR3 length: 14 residues. The CDR3 loop reads CASTRRIGGLGYTF. The CDR3 DNA sequence: TGTGCCAGCACCCGGAGGATTGGCGGGCTCGGCTACACCTTC.

This rearrangement joins TRBV7-2 to TRBJ2-3; 9 nucleotides line up with TRBD2. CDR3 size: 16 residues. Germline V lookup: CDR1 SGHTA, CDR2 FQGNSA. V lost 4 bases, J lost 5 bases, and 10 bases stayed unmatched. CDR3 sequence reads: CASSYGGGGAIDTQYF. CDR3 sequence (DNA): TGTGCCAGCAGCTATGGCGGCGGGGGGGCCATAGATACGCAGTATTTT.

The sample holds a few counts of this clonotype. This sequence joins TRBV7-8 and TRBJ2-7; D remains ambiguous. This CDR3 has 13 amino acids. The germline V gene encodes CDR1 SGHVS and CDR2 FQNEAQ. V lost 3 bases to trimming and J lost 7 bases, with 13 bases between them. CDR3 nucleotides: TGTGCCAGCAGCTTGCAGAACCGTTGGGAGCAGTACGTC. Translating gives CASSLQNRWEQYV.

This clonotype came up a few times. The rearrangement joins TRBV7-2 to TRBJ1-2; 7 bases map to TRBD1. Trimming took 5 bases from V and 4 from J; bases not matched to a gene: 7. The CDR3 length is 14 residues. Looked up from germline, CDR1 is SGHTA and CDR2 is FQGNSA. The CDR3 spells CASSHRQGGYGYTF. Written as DNA, the CDR3 is TGTGCCAGCAGCCATAGACAGGGAGGCTATGGCTACACCTTC. The full variable domain, in which reference TRBV7-2 and TRBJ1-2 provide the parts outside the CDR3, is GAGVSQSPSNKVTEKGKDVELRCDPISGHTALYWYRQSLGQGLEFLIYFQGNSAPDKSGLPSDRFSAERTGGSVSTLTIQRTQQEDSAVYLCASSHRQGGYGYTFGSGTRLTVV.

The chain uses TRBV6-5 and TRBJ2-3, with a possible D match to TRBD2 (6 bases). CDR1 and CDR2 from the germline V gene are MNHEY and SVGAGI. This CDR3 comprises 15 residues. V was pared by 0 bases and J by 3 bases, with 10 bases between. The CDR3 is CASSYSGGKTDTQYF. CDR3 sequence (DNA): TGTGCCAGCAGTTACTCGGGGGGAAAGACAGATACGCAGTATTTT.

This clonotype was seen only a few times. J is TRBJ1-4 and V is TRBV5-1; 10 bases are shared with TRBD1. With 4 bases clipped from V and 8 bases from J, the junction kept 8 bases outside the gene matches. Germline CDR1 is SGHRS and CDR2 is YFSETQ. This CDR3 is 15 amino acids long. The CDR3 spells CASSNGGTGEEKLFF. The CDR3 DNA reads as TGCGCCAGCAGCAACGGCGGGACAGGGGAGGAAAAACTGTTTTTT.

This clonotype was detected a few times. V and J are TRBV5-1 and TRBJ1-3, with D unclear. The CDR3 loop spans 15 amino acids. V lost 4 bases and J lost 0, with 11 bases in between. Germline V gives CDR1 SGHRS, CDR2 YFSETQ. The CDR3 reads CASSPGDPSGNTIYF. The CDR3, as DNA: TGCGCCAGCAGCCCAGGAGATCCCTCTGGAAACACCATATATTTT.

The rearrangement links TRBV12-3 or TRBV12-4 to TRBJ1-6; D gene uncertain. CDR3 size: 15 residues. V was pared by 10 bases and J by 0 bases, with 13 bases between. The CDR3 reads CAIRLESSYNSPLHF. CDR3 nucleotide sequence: TGTGCCATCCGACTGGAAAGCTCCTATAATTCACCCCTCCACTTT.

Only a few counts were recorded for this clonotype. The V gene is TRBV7-2, the J gene TRBJ1-2; D remains unclear. The CDR3 consists of 14 residues. CDR1 and CDR2 from the germline V gene are SGHTA and FQGNSA. V dropped 5 bases and J dropped 3 bases, with 13 bases sitting between them. The CDR3 here is CASSRPRVDYGYTF. The CDR3 bases are TGTGCCAGCAGCCGGCCCCGGGTGGACTATGGCTACACCTTC.

The genes are TRBV19 and TRBJ1-2; D remains unclear. The V gene lost 7 bases and the J gene lost 8 bases, with 14 bases spanning the gap. The CDR3 runs to 12 residues. The germline V gene encodes CDR1 LNHDA and CDR2 SQIVND (reference sequence). CDR3 nucleotides: TGTGCCAGTACCGACCGCCGGGCGGGCTACACCTTC. Translated: CASTDRRAGYTF. The full variable domain, in which reference TRBV19 and TRBJ1-2 provide the parts outside the CDR3, is DGGITQSPKYLFRKEGQNVTLSCEQNLNHDAMYWYRQDPGQGLRLIYYSQIVNDFQKGDIAEGYSVSREKKESFPLTVTSAQKNPTAFYLCASTDRRAGYTFGSGTRLTVV.